The 17 T cell receptor beta chains in this list originate from one sample, sequenced in a study of Ad26.COV2.S vaccination and SARS-CoV-2 variants. Method: immunoSEQ multiplex PCR; TCRdb's copy keeps in-frame clones and lacks some. Altogether about 250,000 clones are present, about 87% being singletons, with the ten largest covering 3% to 4%. Documented treatment: 15 to 20 received Ad26.COV2.S at low or high dose, single or two shots; 5 received placebo; per-sample allocation not given. Day 63 following the first vaccine or placebo injection was when the samples were taken. Sequenced material: peripheral blood, taken in a trial of Ad26.COV2.S vaccine versus placebo. The receptor source for this set is a person between 18 and 65 years old who received the Ad26.COV2.S COVID-19 vaccine or a placebo.

The V call is TRBV6-1, the J call TRBJ1-2; tentative D call: TRBD1 (6 bases). Trimming stripped 0 bases from V and 8 bases from J, with 19 bases between. The CDR3 loop spans 16 amino acids. The germline CDR1 and CDR2 sequences are MNHNS and SASEGT. Written as DNA, the CDR3 is TGTGCCAGCAGTGAAGCCTTCTGGGAGTCAGGGGCCGGCTACACCTTC. It is translated as CASSEAFWESGAGYTF.

The rearrangement links TRBV18 to TRBJ1-1; D gene unclear. The CDR3 consists of 13 residues. CDR1 KGHSH and CDR2 LQKENI come from the germline V gene. Trimming pared 1 base from V and 1 base from J, leaving 4 bases between. CDR3 sequence reads: CASSPLRNTEAFF. The CDR3 DNA reads as TGTGCCAGCTCACCACTCAGGAACACTGAAGCTTTCTTT.

The rearrangement links TRBV19 to TRBJ1-5, with TRBD1 identical over 7 bases. CDR1 is LNHDA, CDR2 SQIVND, per germline (reference sequence). The CDR3 sequence is 14 residues long. V lost 7 bases, J lost 3 bases, and 6 bases stayed unmatched. The CDR3 is CASIGGQINQPQHF. CDR3 sequence (DNA): TGTGCCAGTATAGGGGGACAGATCAATCAGCCCCAGCATTTT.

The V call is TRBV11-1, the J call TRBJ2-7; D gene ambiguous. V was trimmed by 2 bases and J by 0 bases, leaving 8 bases between them. Looked up from germline, CDR1 is SGHAT and CDR2 is FQDESV (reference sequence). This CDR3 is built from 14 residues. The CDR3 DNA reads TGTGCCAGCAGCTTATCCGGCCACTCCTACGAGCAGTACTTC. It encodes CASSLSGHSYEQYF. The full variable domain, with the rest looked up from reference TRBV11-1 and TRBJ2-7, is EAEVAQSPRYKITEKSQAVAFWCDPISGHATLYWYRQILGQGPELLVQFQDESVVDDSQLPKDRFSAERLKGVDSTLKIQPAELGDSAMYLCASSLSGHSYEQYFGPGTRLTVT.

The genes are TRBV7-2 and TRBJ2-2, with D tentatively TRBD1 (5 bases). V was shortened by 2 bases and J by 4 bases, with 14 bases between the two germline ends. The CDR3 extends over 16 amino acids. Germline lookup yields CDR1 SGHTA and CDR2 FQGNSA. CDR3 amino acids: CASSLHGRASTGELFF. The DNA for the CDR3 is TGTGCCAGCAGCTTACATGGCAGGGCTAGCACCGGGGAGCTGTTTTTT.

The V and J genes are TRBV4-2 and TRBJ2-7; TRBD2 matches 12 bases. The V gene's germline CDR1 is LGHNA and CDR2 YNFKEQ. CDR3 length: 15 amino acids. V lost 3 bases, J lost 4 bases, and 4 bases stayed unmatched. The CDR3 sequence is CASSQTTSGGYEQYF. CDR3 coding DNA: TGTGCCAGCAGCCAGACGACTAGCGGGGGATACGAGCAGTACTTC.

The genes are TRBV6-1 and TRBJ1-2; 8 bases map to TRBD1. J was trimmed by 3 bases and V by 3 bases; bases with no gene match: 3. Germline V lookup: CDR1 MNHNS, CDR2 SASEGT. The CDR3 spans 14 residues. This CDR3 is CASSEAGQDYGYTF. DNA for the CDR3: TGTGCCAGCAGTGAGGCGGGACAGGACTATGGCTACACCTTC.

The chain couples TRBV5-4 to TRBJ1-1; no clear D. Trimming removed 5 bases at V and 4 bases at J, with 18 bases between. The CDR3 has 15 amino acids. Germline V CDR1 and CDR2: SGHNT, YYREEE (reference sequence). This CDR3 is CASSMTIGRPTEAFF. The DNA for the CDR3 is TGTGCCAGCAGTATGACAATAGGTCGGCCCACTGAAGCTTTCTTT.

The chain employs TRBV5-4 and TRBJ2-5; 14 bases map to TRBD2. The CDR3 has 17 amino acids. V shed 6 bases, J shed 2 bases, and the junction held 9 bases outside the gene matches. Germline V lookup: CDR1 SGHNT, CDR2 YYREEE (reference sequence). CDR3 nucleotides: TGTGCCAGCAATCAGGCCGGACTAGCGGGGGGTCAAGAGACCCAGTACTTC. Encoded protein: CASNQAGLAGGQETQYF.

The chain has TRBV5-4 and TRBJ2-2; TRBD1 matches at 7 bases. Germline V lookup: CDR1 SGHNT, CDR2 YYREEE (reference sequence). V was clipped by 5 bases and J by 1 base; unmatched bases: 2. The CDR3 is 14 residues long. Here the CDR3 reads CASSWTGNTGELFF. The DNA of the CDR3 is TGTGCCAGCAGTTGGACAGGGAACACCGGGGAGCTGTTTTTT.

The rearrangement links TRBV7-7 to TRBJ2-7; D may be TRBD2 (5 bases). Germline V gene sequence: CDR1 SSHAT, CDR2 FNYEAQ (reference sequence). Trimming cost V 5 bases and J 0 bases, with 20 bases left between them. The CDR3 extends over 17 amino acids. The CDR3 DNA sequence: TGTGCCAGCAGCCGACGTGTGGAGCGGCAGTCCTCCTACGAGCAGTACTTC. Protein sequence: CASSRRVERQSSYEQYF.

The chain links TRBV18 to TRBJ2-7, with 8 nucleotides matching TRBD1. V shed 2 bases, J shed 4 bases, and the junction held 10 bases outside the gene matches. The CDR3 runs to 16 residues. CDR1 and CDR2 (germline): KGHSH, LQKENI. CDR3 amino acids: CASSPASGQVIYEQYF. CDR3 nucleotides: TGTGCCAGCTCACCAGCTTCGGGACAGGTTATTTACGAGCAGTACTTC.

V usage is TRBV29-1 and J usage is TRBJ2-7; maybe TRBD2 (5 bases). Between the trimmed V and J ends, which lost 5 bases and 9 bases, there was a span of 20 bases. The germline V gene has CDR1 SQVTM and CDR2 ANQGSEA. This CDR3 region has 13 residues. This CDR3 is CSVSGPGIDGQYF. For the CDR3, the DNA is TGCAGCGTTTCGGGCCCGGGGATCGACGGGCAGTACTTC.

This clone has a single count. The CDR3 sequence: CASSPRQGIHEKLFF. The CDR3 DNA follows: TGTGCCAGCAGCCCCCGACAGGGAATTCACGAAAAACTGTTTTTT. This sequence joins TRBV6-5 and TRBJ1-4; 7 positions match TRBD1. Germline CDR1 reads MNHEY; CDR2 reads SVGAGI. J was trimmed by 8 bases and V by 6 bases; bases with no gene match: 12. This CDR3 is built from 15 residues.

This clone was found many times. J is TRBJ2-5 and V is TRBV11-2; weak D call: TRBD1 (5 bases). This CDR3 comprises 13 residues. The V gene lost 5 bases and the J gene lost 4 bases, with 11 bases spanning the gap. In germline, CDR1 is SGHAT, CDR2 FQNNGV. The CDR3 DNA reads as TGTGCCAGCAGCAGGGGTGTCCTAGAGACCCAGTACTTC. Its translation: CASSRGVLETQYF.

This chain joins TRBV6-2 or TRBV6-3 and TRBJ1-1; D gene ambiguous. V lost 0 bases, J lost 0 bases, and 8 bases lay in between. Germline CDR1 and CDR2: MNHEY and SVGEGT. The CDR3 loop spans 15 amino acids. The CDR3 loop is CASSYSIGMNTEAFF. The DNA for the CDR3 is TGTGCCAGCAGTTACTCAATTGGTATGAACACTGAAGCTTTCTTT.

The CDR3 nucleotides are TGCAGCGTCCACCTCCTCCCGGGACAGGCCGAGCAGTTCTTC. The encoded protein is CSVHLLPGQAEQFF. The chain couples TRBV29-1 to TRBJ2-1; TRBD1 matches 8 bases. The germline V gene encodes CDR1 SQVTM and CDR2 ANQGSEA. The CDR3 is 14 residues long. Trimming removed 6 bases from V and 10 bases from J; junction bases left unmatched: 14.